This T cell receptor beta chain emerged from a study of cytomegalovirus exposure and HLA in healthy donors. Notes on the study in general: Earlier results showed most TCR beta V segments being productive about 87% or about 30% of the time. Researchers counted 150 to 200 TCR beta chains as cytomegalovirus-associated. Later analysis suggested most CMV-associated TCR beta chains were HLA-restricted. Most TCRs appeared rarely, but some public TCRs recurred in many donors.

Vbeta (60) and Jbeta (13) primers were used in the PCR. Using immunoSEQ multiplex PCR, the repertoire was profiled, and TCRdb retains in-frame clones only, with some absent. The table has roughly 180,000 clones, 70% to 80% seen once. The junction had 6 bases not matched to a gene; V was cut back by 4 bases and J by 2 bases. The CDR3 is 16 amino acids. From germline, CDR1 is SEHNR and CDR2 FQNEAQ (reference sequence). On this clone itself: What it binds is unknown.

The receptor was derived from a girl aged 5 to 17 in good health and CMV-seropositive. The sample taken for sequencing was PBMCs. The chain recombines TRBV7-9 with TRBJ2-3; 10 bases line up with TRBD2. The CDR3 loop is CASSYTLAGVTDTQYF. CDR3 nucleotide sequence: TGTGCCAGCAGCTATACCCTAGCGGGGGTCACAGATACGCAGTATTTT.